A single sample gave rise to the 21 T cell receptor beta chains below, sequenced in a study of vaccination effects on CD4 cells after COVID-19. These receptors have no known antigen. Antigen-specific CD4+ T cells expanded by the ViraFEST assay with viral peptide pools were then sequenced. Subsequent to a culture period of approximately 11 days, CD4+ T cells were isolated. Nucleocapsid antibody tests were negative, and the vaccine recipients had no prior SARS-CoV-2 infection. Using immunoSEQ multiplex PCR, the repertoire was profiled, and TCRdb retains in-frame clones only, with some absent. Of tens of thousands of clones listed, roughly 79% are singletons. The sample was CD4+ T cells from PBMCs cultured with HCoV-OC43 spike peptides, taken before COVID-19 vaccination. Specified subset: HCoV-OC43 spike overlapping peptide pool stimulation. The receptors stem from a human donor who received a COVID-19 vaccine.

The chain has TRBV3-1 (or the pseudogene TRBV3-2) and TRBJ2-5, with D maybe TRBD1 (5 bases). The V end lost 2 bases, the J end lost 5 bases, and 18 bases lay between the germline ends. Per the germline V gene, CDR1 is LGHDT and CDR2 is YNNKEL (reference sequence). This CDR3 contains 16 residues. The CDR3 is CASSQKLNPKGETQYF. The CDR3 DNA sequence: TGTGCCAGCAGCCAAAAATTGAACCCTAAGGGGGAGACCCAGTACTTC.

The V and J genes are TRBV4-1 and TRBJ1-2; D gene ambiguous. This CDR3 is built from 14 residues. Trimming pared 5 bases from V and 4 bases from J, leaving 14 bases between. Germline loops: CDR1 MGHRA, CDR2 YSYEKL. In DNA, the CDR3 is TGCGCCAGCAGCACCCAGACGGAATCCTATGGCTACACCTTC. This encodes CASSTQTESYGYTF.

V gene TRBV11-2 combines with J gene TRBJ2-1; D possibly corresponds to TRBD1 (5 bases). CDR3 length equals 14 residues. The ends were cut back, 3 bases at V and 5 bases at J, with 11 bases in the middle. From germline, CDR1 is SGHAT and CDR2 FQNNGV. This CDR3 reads CASSFNRGDNEQFF. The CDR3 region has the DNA TGTGCCAGCAGCTTTAATAGGGGTGACAATGAGCAGTTCTTC.

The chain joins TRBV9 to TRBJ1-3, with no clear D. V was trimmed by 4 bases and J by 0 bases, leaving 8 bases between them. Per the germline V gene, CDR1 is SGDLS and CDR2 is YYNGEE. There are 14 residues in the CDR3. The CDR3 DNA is TGTGCCAGCAGCCGGGATTTCTCTGGAAACACCATATATTTT. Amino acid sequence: CASSRDFSGNTIYF.

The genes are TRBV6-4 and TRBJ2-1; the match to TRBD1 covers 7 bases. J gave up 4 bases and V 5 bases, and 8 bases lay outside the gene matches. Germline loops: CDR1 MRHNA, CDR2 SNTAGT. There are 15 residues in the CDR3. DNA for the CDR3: TGTGCCAGCAGTAAGAGGGGACAGCTATACAATGAGCAGTTCTTC. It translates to CASSKRGQLYNEQFF.

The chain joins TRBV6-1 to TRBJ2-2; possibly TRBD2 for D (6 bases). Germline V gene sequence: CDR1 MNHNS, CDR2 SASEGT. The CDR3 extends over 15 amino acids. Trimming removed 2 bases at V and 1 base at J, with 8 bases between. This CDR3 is CASSEWGENTGELFF. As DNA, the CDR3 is TGTGCCAGCAGTGAATGGGGGGAGAACACCGGGGAGCTGTTTTTT.

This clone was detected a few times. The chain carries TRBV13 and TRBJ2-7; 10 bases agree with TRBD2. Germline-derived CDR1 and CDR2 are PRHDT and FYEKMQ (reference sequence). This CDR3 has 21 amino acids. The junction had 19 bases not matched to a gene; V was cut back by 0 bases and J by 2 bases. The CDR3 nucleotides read TGTGCCAGCAGCTTAGGTTCCTGGATGGTAGCGGGGGGCCGAATCCCCTACGAGCAGTACGTC. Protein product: CASSLGSWMVAGGRIPYEQYV.

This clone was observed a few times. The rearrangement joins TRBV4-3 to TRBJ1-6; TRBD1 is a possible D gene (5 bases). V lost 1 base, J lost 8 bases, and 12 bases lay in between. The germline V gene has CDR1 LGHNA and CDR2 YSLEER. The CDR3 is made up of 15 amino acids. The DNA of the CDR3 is TGCGCCAGCAGCCAAGTTTGGGGCAGGGATTCACCCCTCCACTTT. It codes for CASSQVWGRDSPLHF.

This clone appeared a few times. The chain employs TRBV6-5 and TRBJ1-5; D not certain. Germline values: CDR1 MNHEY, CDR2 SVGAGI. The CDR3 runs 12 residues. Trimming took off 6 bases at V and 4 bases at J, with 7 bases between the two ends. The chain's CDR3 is CASRRSNQPQHF. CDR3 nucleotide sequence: TGTGCCAGCAGGCGCTCGAATCAGCCCCAGCATTTT.

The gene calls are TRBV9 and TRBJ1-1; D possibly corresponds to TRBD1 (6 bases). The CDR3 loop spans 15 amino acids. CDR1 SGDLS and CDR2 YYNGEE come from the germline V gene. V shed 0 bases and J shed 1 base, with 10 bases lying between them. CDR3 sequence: CASSVVPGANTEAFF. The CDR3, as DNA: TGTGCCAGCAGCGTAGTCCCAGGGGCGAACACTGAAGCTTTCTTT.

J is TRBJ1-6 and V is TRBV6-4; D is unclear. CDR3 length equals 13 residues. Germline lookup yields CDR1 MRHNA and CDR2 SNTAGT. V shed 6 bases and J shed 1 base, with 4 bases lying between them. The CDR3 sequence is CASSRSYNSPLHF. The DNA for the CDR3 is TGTGCCAGCAGCAGATCCTATAATTCACCCCTCCACTTT.

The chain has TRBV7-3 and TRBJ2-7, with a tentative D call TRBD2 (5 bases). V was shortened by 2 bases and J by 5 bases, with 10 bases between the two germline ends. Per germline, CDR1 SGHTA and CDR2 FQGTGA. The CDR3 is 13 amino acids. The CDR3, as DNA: TGTGCCAGCAGCTTACGGTCCGGGGACGAGCAGTACGTC. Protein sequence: CASSLRSGDEQYV.

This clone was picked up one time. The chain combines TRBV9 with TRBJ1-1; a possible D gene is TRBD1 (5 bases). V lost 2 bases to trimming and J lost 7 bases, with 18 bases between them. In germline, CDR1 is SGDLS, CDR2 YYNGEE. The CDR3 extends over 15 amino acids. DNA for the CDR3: TGTGCCAGCAGCGTGGGGGACCCGGGGATTTATGAAGCTTTCTTT. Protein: CASSVGDPGIYEAFF.

The CDR3 DNA sequence: TGTGCCAGCCGGAAAGGGCAGGGGGCGCGATACGAGCAGTACGTC. It specifies CASRKGQGARYEQYV. V and J are TRBV6-5 and TRBJ2-7; 8 positions agree with TRBD1. The CDR3 loop spans 15 amino acids. The germline gives CDR1 MNHEY, CDR2 SVGAGI. Losses at the gene ends were 8 bases for V and 4 bases for J; bases not matched to a gene: 13.

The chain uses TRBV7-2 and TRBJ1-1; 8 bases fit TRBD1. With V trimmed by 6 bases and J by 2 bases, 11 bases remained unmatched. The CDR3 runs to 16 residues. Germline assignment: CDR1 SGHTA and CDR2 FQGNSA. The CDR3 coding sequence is TGTGCCAGCAGTTTTACAGGGGGTGGACTAAACACTGAAGCTTTCTTT. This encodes CASSFTGGGLNTEAFF.

For the CDR3, the DNA is TGTGCCAGCAGCTACCCTTCGAGGGCGGCAGAAACAGATACTAATGAAAAACTGTTTTTT. As protein: CASSYPSRAAETDTNEKLFF. This chain uses TRBV7-3 with TRBJ1-4; no clear D. V gave up 4 bases and J gave up 2 bases, with 26 bases separating them. In germline, CDR1 is SGHTA, CDR2 FQGTGA. The length of the CDR3 is 20 residues.

The CDR3 DNA reads as TGTGCCAGTGAATACCAAGAGACCCAGTACTTC. Translation: CASEYQETQYF. The chain uses TRBV2 and TRBJ2-5; D remains unclear. The ends were cut back, 9 bases at V and 0 bases at J, with 5 bases in the middle. The germline V gene encodes CDR1 SNHLY and CDR2 FYNNEI. The length of the CDR3 is 11 residues.

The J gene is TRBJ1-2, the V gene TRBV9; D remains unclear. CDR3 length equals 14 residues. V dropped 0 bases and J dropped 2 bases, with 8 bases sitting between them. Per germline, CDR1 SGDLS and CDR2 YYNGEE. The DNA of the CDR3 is TGTGCCAGCAGCGTAGACACAGCAAACTATGGCTACACCTTC. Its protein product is CASSVDTANYGYTF. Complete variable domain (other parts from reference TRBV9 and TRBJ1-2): DSGVTQTPKHLITATGQRVTLRCSPRSGDLSVYWYQQSLDQGLQFLIQYYNGEERAKGNILERFSAQQFPDLHSELNLSSLELGDSALYFCASSVDTANYGYTFGSGTRLTVV.

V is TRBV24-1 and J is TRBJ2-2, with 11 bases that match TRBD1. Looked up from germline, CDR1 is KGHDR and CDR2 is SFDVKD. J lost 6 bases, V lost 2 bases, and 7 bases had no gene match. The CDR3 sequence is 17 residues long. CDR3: CATSDSGTGGFAGELFF. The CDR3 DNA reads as TGTGCCACCAGTGATTCCGGGACAGGGGGTTTCGCCGGGGAGCTGTTTTTT.

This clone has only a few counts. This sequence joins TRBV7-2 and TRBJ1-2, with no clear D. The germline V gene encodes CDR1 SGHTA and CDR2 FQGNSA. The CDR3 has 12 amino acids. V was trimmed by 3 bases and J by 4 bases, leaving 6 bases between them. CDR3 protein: CASSFGSYGYTF. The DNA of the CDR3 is TGTGCCAGCAGCTTTGGCAGCTATGGCTACACCTTC.

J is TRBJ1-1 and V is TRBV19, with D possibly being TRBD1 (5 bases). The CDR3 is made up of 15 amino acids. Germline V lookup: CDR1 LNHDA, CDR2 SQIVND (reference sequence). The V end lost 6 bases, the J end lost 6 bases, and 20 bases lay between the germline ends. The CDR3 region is CASRDQSGHNPEAFF. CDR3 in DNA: TGTGCCAGTAGGGACCAATCGGGGCATAACCCTGAAGCTTTCTTT.